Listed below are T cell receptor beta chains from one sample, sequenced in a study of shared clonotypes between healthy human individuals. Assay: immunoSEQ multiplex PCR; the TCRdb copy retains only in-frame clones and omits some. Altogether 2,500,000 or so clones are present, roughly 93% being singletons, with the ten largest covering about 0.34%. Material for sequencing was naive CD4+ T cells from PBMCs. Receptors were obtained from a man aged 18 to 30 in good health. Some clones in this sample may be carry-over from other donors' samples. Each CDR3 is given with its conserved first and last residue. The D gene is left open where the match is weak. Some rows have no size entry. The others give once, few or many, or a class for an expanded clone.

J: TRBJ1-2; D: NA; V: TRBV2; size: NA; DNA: TGTGCCAGCAGTGAAGCGCTTCAGGGTCTCTACACCTTC; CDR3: CASSEALQGLYTF
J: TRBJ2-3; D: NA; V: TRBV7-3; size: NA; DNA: TGTGCCAGCAGCTTAGGCGTTTCTAGCACAGATACGCAGTATTTT; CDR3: CASSLGVSSTDTQYF
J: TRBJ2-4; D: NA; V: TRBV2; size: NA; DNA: TGTGCCAGCACCCCGGACCGACCACAAAACATTCAGTACTTC; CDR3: CASTPDRPQNIQYF
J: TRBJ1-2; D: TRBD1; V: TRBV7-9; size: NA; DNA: TGTGCCAGCAGCCATGACAGGGGACGGGGCTATGGCTACACCTTC; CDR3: CASSHDRGRGYGYTF
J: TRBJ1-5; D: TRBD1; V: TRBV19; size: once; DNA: TGTGCCAGTAGTAGTCGGACAGGATCGAGCAATCAGCCCCAGCATTTT; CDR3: CASSSRTGSSNQPQHF
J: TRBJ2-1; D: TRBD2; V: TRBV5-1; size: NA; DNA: TGCGCCAGTAGACTAGCGGGAGCCGGCAATGAGCAGTTCTTC; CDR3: CASRLAGAGNEQFF
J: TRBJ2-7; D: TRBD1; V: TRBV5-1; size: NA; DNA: TGCGCCAGCAGCTTGCCGGGACAGGTCTACGAGCAGTACTTC; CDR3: CASSLPGQVYEQYF
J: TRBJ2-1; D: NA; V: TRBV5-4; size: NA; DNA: TGTGCCAGCAGCTTAACTAGCTCAAACAATGAGCAGTTCTTC; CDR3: CASSLTSSNNEQFF
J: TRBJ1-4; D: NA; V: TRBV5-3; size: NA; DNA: TGTGCCCGGCGGCTCCGGGACGGTAATGAAAAACTGTTTTTT; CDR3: CARRLRDGNEKLFF
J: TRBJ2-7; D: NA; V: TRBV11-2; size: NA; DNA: TGTGCCAGCAGCTCCACGTGGGGGGAGCGCGAGCAGTACTTC; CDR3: CASSSTWGEREQYF